Below, one TCR beta chain is given with its context. This sample was included in a study of cytomegalovirus exposure and HLA in healthy donors. Trimming cost V 3 bases and J 7 bases; bases outside gene matches: 10. Germline CDR1 SGHNT, CDR2 YYREEE (reference sequence). The CDR3 runs 16 residues. Measured with immunoSEQ multiplex PCR; TCRdb has only the in-frame clones, and not every one. This sample carries 56,000 or so clones, 85% to 95% of them seen once, and the ten largest clones take roughly 1.1%. This TCR derives from a man aged 18 to 35 in good health and CMV-seronegative. Sequencing used PBMCs. V gene TRBV5-4 combines with J gene TRBJ2-2; 9 bases are a match to TRBD2. The CDR3 DNA reads as TGTGCCAGCAGCTCCAGGGCGGGAGGGTTCCTCGGGGAGCTGTTTTTT. Translated: CASSSRAGGFLGELFF.